This T cell receptor beta chain was identified in a study of shared T cell receptors in the human thymus (dated by TCRdb to the early 2020s). The study in broad terms: The study examined how self-reactive, shared T-cell receptor alpha chains are generated in the human thymus.

The protocol used for the library was the immunoSEQ multiplex PCR assay. In TCRdb, the immuneACCESS table is reduced to in-frame sequences with V and J assigned. These tables do not hold every clone; where another copy was compared, an unresolved V gene accounts for under half, and the others remain unexplained. Counted in this sample were 500,000 to 850,000 clones; more than 70% of them appeared once. The top ten constitute roughly 0.0087% of the sample. Ends trimmed: V by 5 bases, J by 6 bases; bases unmatched to a gene: 5. As encoded in the germline V gene (reference sequence), CDR1 is GTSNPN while CDR2 is SVGIG. From its cysteine to its phenylalanine, the CDR3 spans 13 amino acids. The DNA shown is the 39-base CDR3, in frame from base 1. This clone showed up just once. The clone's antigen remains unknown. No base-level quality is on record; no much larger clone is a single base apart. Separately, the same data were catalogued under a study of human thymus T cells. As noted in the second study: Donors were immunologically healthy infants undergoing open corrective cardiac surgery for congenital heart defects in Finland. Thymus tissue was obtained as surgical resects removed during corrective cardiac surgery. Both the thymic and the peripheral blood repertoires appeared to show biased V and J gene segment usage. According to the related research, thymic TCR repertoires were highly overlapping among unrelated individuals. The study used eight infant thymus samples plus four related peripheral blood samples to characterize TCR alpha and beta repertoires. The infant donors were about 7 to 244 days old, and the cohort included over five males and a couple of females. After being mechanically released from the tissue, thymocytes were kept at -70 degrees C in pellets of about 10-33 million cells. A QIAsymphony instrument was used to extract genomic DNA from the frozen cell pellets. The immunoSEQ multiplex PCR assay was used to amplify the TCRB and TCRAD loci from a standardized quantity of quality-controlled genomic DNA. Amplicons spanned the V(D)J region at a length sufficient to cover the CDR3 and identify V and J genes. Amplicon sequencing was performed on an Illumina platform through the commercial immunoSEQ service. Corrections for primer bias and sequencing errors followed previously described methods, while TCRAD and TCRB definitions were based on the IMGT database. Repertoires were analysed with immunoSEQ Analyzer 3.0 and VDJTools, covering basic statistics, V/J segment usage, diversity estimates, rarefaction and pairwise overlap. Chao1, ChaoE, Efron-Thisted, Shannon and inverse Simpson indices were used to estimate diversity, which was also estimated on datasets down-sampled to the smallest sample. Repertoire overlap used strict matching of CDR3 nucleotide sequence, V gene and J gene, with Jaccard-based multidimensional scaling clustering. On average, thymus samples yielded some 810,000 unique TCRB clonotypes, whereas blood samples yielded 75,000 to 95,000.

This receptor was identified in a boy under three years old with a congenital heart defect. Donor details come from another sample of the same person, matched by shared clones. The chain couples TRBV30 to TRBJ1-5; a stretch of 9 junction bases matches TRBD1. Sequencing was carried out using thymocytes. The sequence in DNA is TGTGCCTGGGATACAGGGGGCAGTCAGCCCCAGCATTTT. The encoded protein is CAWDTGGSQPQHF.